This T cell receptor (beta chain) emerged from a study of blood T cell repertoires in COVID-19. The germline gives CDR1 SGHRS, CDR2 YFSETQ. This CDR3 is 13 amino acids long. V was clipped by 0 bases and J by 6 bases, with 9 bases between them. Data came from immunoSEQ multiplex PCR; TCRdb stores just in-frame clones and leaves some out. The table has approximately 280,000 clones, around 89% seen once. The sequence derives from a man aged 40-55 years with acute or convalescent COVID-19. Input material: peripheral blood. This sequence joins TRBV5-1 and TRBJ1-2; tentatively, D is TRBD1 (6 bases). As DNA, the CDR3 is TGCGCCAGCAGCTTGGGACAGGCCCATGGCTACACCTTC. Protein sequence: CASSLGQAHGYTF.